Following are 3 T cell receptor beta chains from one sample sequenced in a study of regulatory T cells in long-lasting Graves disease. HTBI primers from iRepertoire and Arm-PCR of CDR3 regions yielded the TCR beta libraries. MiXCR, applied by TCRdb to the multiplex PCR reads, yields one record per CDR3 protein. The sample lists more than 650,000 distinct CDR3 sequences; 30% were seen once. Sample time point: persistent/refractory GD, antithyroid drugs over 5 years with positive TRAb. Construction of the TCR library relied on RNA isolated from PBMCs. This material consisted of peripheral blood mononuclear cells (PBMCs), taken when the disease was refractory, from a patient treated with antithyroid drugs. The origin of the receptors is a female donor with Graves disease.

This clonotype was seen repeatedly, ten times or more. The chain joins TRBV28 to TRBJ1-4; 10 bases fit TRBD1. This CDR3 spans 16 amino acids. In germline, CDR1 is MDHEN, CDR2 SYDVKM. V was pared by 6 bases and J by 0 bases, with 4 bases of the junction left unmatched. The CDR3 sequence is CASRRGQGSTNEKLFF. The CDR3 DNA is TGTGCCAGCAGACGGGGACAGGGGTCAACTAATGAAAAACTGTTTTTT.

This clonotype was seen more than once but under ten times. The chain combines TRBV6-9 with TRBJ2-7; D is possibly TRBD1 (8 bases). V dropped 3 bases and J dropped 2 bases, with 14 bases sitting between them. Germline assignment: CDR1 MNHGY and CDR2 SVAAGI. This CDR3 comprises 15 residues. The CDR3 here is CASSYGGTGAYEQYF. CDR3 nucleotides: TGTGCCAGCAGTTACGGGGGGACAGGAGCCTACGAGCAGTACTTC.

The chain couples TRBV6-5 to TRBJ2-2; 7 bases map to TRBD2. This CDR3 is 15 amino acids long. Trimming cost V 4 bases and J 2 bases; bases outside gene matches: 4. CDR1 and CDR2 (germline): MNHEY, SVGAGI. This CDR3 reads CASSFIAGNTGELFF. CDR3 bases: TGTGCCAGCAGTTTCATAGCGGGTAACACCGGGGAGCTGTTTTTT.